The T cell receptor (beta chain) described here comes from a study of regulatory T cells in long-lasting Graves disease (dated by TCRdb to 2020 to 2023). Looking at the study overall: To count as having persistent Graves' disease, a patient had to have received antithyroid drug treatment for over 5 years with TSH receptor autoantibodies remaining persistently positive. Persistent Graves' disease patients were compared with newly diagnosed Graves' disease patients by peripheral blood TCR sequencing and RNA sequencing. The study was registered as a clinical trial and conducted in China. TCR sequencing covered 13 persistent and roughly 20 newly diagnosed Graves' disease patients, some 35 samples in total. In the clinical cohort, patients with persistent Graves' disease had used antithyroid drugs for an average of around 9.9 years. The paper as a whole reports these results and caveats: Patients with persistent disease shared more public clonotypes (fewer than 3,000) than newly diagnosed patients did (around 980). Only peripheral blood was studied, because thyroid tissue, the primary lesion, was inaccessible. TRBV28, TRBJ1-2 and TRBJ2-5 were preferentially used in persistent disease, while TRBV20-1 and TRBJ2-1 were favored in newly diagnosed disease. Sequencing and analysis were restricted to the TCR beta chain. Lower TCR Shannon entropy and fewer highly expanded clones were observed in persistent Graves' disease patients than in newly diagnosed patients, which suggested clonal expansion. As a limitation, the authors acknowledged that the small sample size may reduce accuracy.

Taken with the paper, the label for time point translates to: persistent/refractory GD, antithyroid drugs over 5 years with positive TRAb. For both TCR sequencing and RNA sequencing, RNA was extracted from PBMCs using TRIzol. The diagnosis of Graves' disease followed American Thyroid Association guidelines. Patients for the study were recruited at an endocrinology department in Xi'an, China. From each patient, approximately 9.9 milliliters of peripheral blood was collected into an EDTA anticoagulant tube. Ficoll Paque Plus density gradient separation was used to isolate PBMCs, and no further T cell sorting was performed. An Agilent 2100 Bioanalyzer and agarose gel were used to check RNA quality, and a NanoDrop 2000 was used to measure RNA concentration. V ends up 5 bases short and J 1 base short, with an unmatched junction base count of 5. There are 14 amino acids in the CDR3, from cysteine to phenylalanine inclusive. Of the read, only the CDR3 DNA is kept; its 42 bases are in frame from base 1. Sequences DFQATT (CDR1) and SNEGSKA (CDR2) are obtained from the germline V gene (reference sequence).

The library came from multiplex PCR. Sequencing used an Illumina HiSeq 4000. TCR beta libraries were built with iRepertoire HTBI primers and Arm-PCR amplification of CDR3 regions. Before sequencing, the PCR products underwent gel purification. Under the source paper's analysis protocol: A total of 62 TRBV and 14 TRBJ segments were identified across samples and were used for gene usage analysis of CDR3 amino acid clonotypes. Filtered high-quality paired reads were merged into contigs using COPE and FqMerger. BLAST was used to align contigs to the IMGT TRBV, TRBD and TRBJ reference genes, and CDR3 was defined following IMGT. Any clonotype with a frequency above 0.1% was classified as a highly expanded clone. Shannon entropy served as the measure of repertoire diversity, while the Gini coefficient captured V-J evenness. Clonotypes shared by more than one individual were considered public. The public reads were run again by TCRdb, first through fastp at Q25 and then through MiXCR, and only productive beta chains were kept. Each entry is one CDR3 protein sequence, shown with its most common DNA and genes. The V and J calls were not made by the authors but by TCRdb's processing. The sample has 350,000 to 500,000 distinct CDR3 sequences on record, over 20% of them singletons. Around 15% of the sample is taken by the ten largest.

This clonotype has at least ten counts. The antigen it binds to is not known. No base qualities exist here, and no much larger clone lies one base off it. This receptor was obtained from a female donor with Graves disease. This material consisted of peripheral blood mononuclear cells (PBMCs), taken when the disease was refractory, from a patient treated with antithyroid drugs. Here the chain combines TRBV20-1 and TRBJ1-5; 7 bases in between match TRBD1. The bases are TGCAGTGCTTATCCGGGACAGAGCAATCAGCCCCAGCATTTT. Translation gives CSAYPGQSNQPQHF.